Listed below are T cell receptor beta chains from one sample, sequenced in a study of cytomegalovirus exposure and HLA in healthy donors. This table comes from immunoSEQ multiplex PCR, and its TCRdb copy is limited to in-frame clones, with some not included. The sample has approximately 170,000 clones, roughly 87% seen once. Material: PBMCs. These receptors were collected from a man aged 50 or older in good health and CMV-seropositive. Both conserved end residues are part of each CDR3. A D gene is named only where the DNA matches it firmly. Expanded clones are given a class, and other clones once, few, many or no size at all.

d_call	v_call	clone_size	j_call	cdr3_aa	cdr3_nt
TRBD1	TRBV5-6	once	TRBJ1-5	CASSPGQGAIPHF	TGTGCCAGCAGCCCGGGACAGGGGGCAATACCGCATTTT
NA	TRBV7-2	NA	TRBJ2-7	CASSLAQIYEQYF	TGTGCCAGCAGCTTAGCGCAGATCTACGAGCAGTACTTC
TRBD1	TRBV7-3	NA	TRBJ2-3	CASSLVGQATDTQYF	TGTGCCAGCAGCTTAGTGGGACAGGCGACGGATACGCAGTATTTT
TRBD2	TRBV4-3	NA	TRBJ2-3	CASSQASRGGPLDTQYF	TGCGCCAGCAGCCAAGCTTCGCGGGGGGGACCCCTAGATACGCAGTATTTT
TRBD1	TRBV27	NA	TRBJ2-7	CASSLTGQVGYEQYF	TGTGCCAGCAGTTTAACGGGACAGGTGGGCTACGAGCAGTACTTC
NA	TRBV6-1	NA	TRBJ1-4	CASSESAGAKLFF	TGTGCCAGCAGTGAATCGGCCGGAGCAAAACTGTTTTTT
NA	TRBV6-6	NA	TRBJ1-5	CASSYSAGYNQPQHF	TGTGCCAGCAGTTACTCCGCAGGGTACAATCAGCCCCAGCATTTT
TRBD2	TRBV7-6	NA	TRBJ2-1	CASSLGGLAGTSGNEQFF	TGTGCCAGCAGCTTAGGGGGGTTAGCGGGTACCTCGGGGAATGAGCAGTTCTTC
TRBD2	TRBV7-9	NA	TRBJ2-7	CSSSFGLDEQYF	TGTTCCAGCAGCTTCGGACTAGACGAGCAGTACTTC
TRBD1	TRBV7-9	NA	TRBJ2-3	CASSGYGQGALTDTQYF	TGTGCCAGCAGCGGTTATGGGCAGGGGGCACTCACAGATACGCAGTATTTT
TRBD1	TRBV6-1	NA	TRBJ1-5	CASSDEGQNQPQHF	TGTGCCAGCAGTGATGAGGGACAGAATCAGCCCCAGCATTTT
TRBD1	TRBV5-1	NA	TRBJ2-5	CASSPGGWETQYF	TGCGCCAGCAGCCCAGGGGGTTGGGAGACCCAGTACTTC
NA	TRBV5-4	few	TRBJ2-5	CASSFLSETQYF	TGTGCCAGCAGCTTTCTGTCTGAGACCCAGTACTTC
NA	TRBV4-1	NA	TRBJ1-4	CASSQGARWGDEKLFF	TGCGCCAGCAGCCAAGGGGCGAGGTGGGGCGATGAAAAACTGTTTTTT
NA	TRBV29-1	few	TRBJ2-7	CSVVRESYEQYF	TGCAGCGTTGTTCGGGAGTCCTACGAGCAGTACTTC
TRBD1	TRBV28	once	TRBJ1-5	CASRGGQGLYSNQPQHF	TGTGCCAGCAGAGGAGGACAGGGCCTTTATAGCAATCAGCCCCAGCATTTT
NA	TRBV30	NA	TRBJ2-6	CAWSGAGGANVLTF	TGTGCCTGGAGTGGCGCTGGTGGGGCCAACGTCCTGACTTTC
TRBD2	TRBV7-2	NA	TRBJ2-1	CASSLFPSGITYNEQFF	TGTGCCAGCAGCTTATTCCCTAGCGGGATAACCTACAATGAGCAGTTCTTC
NA	TRBV6-1	NA	TRBJ2-7	CASSEREQYF	TGTGCCAGCAGTGAGAGGGAGCAGTACTTC
TRBD1	TRBV28	NA	TRBJ2-3	CASSSGQGGQYF	TGTGCCAGCAGTTCAGGACAGGGAGGTCAGTATTTT
NA	TRBV5-1	NA	TRBJ2-1	CASSFLGEEQFF	TGCGCCAGCAGCTTCTTAGGGGAAGAGCAGTTCTTC
TRBD2	TRBV7-8	NA	TRBJ2-3	CASSLVAGGRDTQYF	TGTGCCAGCAGCTTAGTAGCGGGGGGGCGGGATACGCAGTATTTT